Below are 5 T cell receptor beta chains sequenced from a single sample in a study of T cell changes during pregnancy in multiple sclerosis. Measured with immunoSEQ multiplex PCR; TCRdb has only the in-frame clones, and not every one. This sample has about 52,000 clones; 85% to 95% occur once, and the top ten carry roughly 0.25%. The specimen was CD4+ T cells from peripheral blood mononuclear cells, collected in the third trimester of pregnancy. These receptors came from a female donor with multiple sclerosis, enrolled in a pregnancy study.

The J gene is TRBJ2-7, the V gene TRBV28; TRBD2 aligns across 12 bases. The junction had 10 bases not matched to a gene; V was cut back by 3 bases and J by 4 bases. There are 17 residues in the CDR3. Germline assignment: CDR1 MDHEN and CDR2 SYDVKM. Here the CDR3 DNA reads TGTGCCAGCAGTTTTGGGGGAACAGGACTAGCGGGATACGAGCAGTACTTC. As protein: CASSFGGTGLAGYEQYF.

The chain employs TRBV5-6 and TRBJ2-7, with TRBD2 matching 7 bases. This CDR3 has 16 amino acids. The V and J ends lost 0 bases and 6 bases, in that order; junction bases with no gene match: 12. Germline V gene data show CDR1 as SGHDT and CDR2 as YYEEEE. CDR3 DNA: TGTGCCAGCAGCTTGGCCGGGGAGGGACTGGAGGGCGAGCAGTACTTC. Translation: CASSLAGEGLEGEQYF.

V and J are TRBV19 and TRBJ1-5; D is unclear. Germline V gene lookup returns CDR1 LNHDA and CDR2 SQIVND (reference sequence). Trimming pared 2 bases from V and 3 bases from J, leaving 11 bases between. The CDR3 is 15 amino acids. CDR3 residues: CASSITRGNNQPQHF. CDR3 DNA sequence: TGTGCCAGTAGTATAACCAGAGGAAACAATCAGCCCCAGCATTTT.

The CDR3 sequence is CASSSDWNTEAFF. CDR3 bases: TGTGCCAGCAGCTCGGACTGGAACACTGAAGCTTTCTTT. The rearrangement joins TRBV7-9 to TRBJ1-1, with unresolved D. The ends were cut back, 4 bases at V and 1 base at J, with 7 bases in the middle. The CDR3 spans 13 residues. CDR1 and CDR2 (germline): SEHNR, FQNEAQ (reference sequence).

This chain connects TRBV10-3 to TRBJ2-2; 8 nucleotides match TRBD1. V trimming: 5 bases; J trimming: 1 base; junction bases outside the gene matches: 12. Germline assignment: CDR1 ENHRY and CDR2 SYGVKD. This CDR3 spans 18 amino acids. The CDR3 here is CAISKKSSGTGNTGELFF. The CDR3 DNA sequence: TGTGCCATCAGTAAAAAAAGTTCCGGGACAGGGAACACCGGGGAGCTGTTTTTT.